One sample yielded the 20 T cell receptor beta chains listed below, sequenced in a study of T cell responses to AZD1222 COVID-19 vaccine. Clones were sequenced by immunoSEQ multiplex PCR, and TCRdb holds only the in-frame ones, with some missing. This table has about 150,000 clones, approximately 90% appearing once. The material sequenced was peripheral blood, taken 28 days after the second AZD1222 dose. Source of these receptors: an adult who received the AZD1222 COVID-19 vaccine.

The chain uses TRBV29-1 and TRBJ2-7; 9 bases are shared with TRBD1. With 7 bases clipped from V and 2 bases from J, the junction kept 9 bases outside the gene matches. The germline CDR1 and CDR2 sequences are SQVTM and ANQGSEA. This CDR3 is 14 amino acids long. The CDR3 is CSATGTGRPYEQYF. The DNA for the CDR3 is TGCAGCGCCACCGGGACAGGGAGGCCCTACGAGCAGTACTTC.

In this sample, this clone turned up once. V usage is TRBV2 and J usage is TRBJ2-2, with 15 bases lining up with TRBD2. Germline V gene sequence: CDR1 SNHLY, CDR2 FYNNEI. This CDR3 spans 18 amino acids. V shed 5 bases, J shed 1 base, and the junction held 5 bases outside the gene matches. CDR3 residues: CASSIVGLAGGNTGELFF. CDR3 bases: TGTGCCAGCAGTATCGTGGGACTAGCGGGAGGGAACACCGGGGAGCTGTTTTTT.

This clone is a singleton in its sample. The V and J genes are TRBV4-3 and TRBJ1-4, with 7 bases aligning to TRBD1. The CDR3 loop spans 15 amino acids. V trimming: 6 bases; J trimming: 0 bases; junction bases outside the gene matches: 4. Germline V gene lookup returns CDR1 LGHNA and CDR2 YSLEER. CDR3 region: CASRPTGATNEKLFF. CDR3 nucleotides: TGCGCCAGCAGGCCAACAGGGGCAACTAATGAAAAACTGTTTTTT.

V gene TRBV7-2 combines with J gene TRBJ2-5; tentative D call: TRBD2 (6 bases). V lost 8 bases to trimming and J lost 3 bases, with 13 bases between them. From germline, CDR1 is SGHTA and CDR2 FQGNSA. This CDR3 region has 13 residues. The CDR3 region has the DNA TGTGCCAGCGGATCACTAGCAAAAGAGACCCAGTACTTC. It is translated as CASGSLAKETQYF.

The V gene is TRBV5-1, the J gene TRBJ2-7; 11 bases match TRBD1. Per the germline V gene, CDR1 is SGHRS and CDR2 is YFSETQ. V lost 0 bases to trimming and J lost 6 bases; unmatched junction nucleotides: 2. The CDR3 contains 14 residues. The CDR3 here is CASSLGTGGTEQYF. The CDR3 nucleotides read TGCGCCAGCAGCTTGGGGACAGGGGGCACCGAGCAGTACTTC.

The chain employs TRBV6-5 and TRBJ1-1, with D maybe TRBD1 (5 bases). CDR3 length equals 15 residues. V dropped 6 bases and J dropped 1 base, with 15 bases sitting between them. Germline V lookup: CDR1 MNHEY, CDR2 SVGAGI. The CDR3 loop reads CASSPTPGGNTEAFF. The CDR3 region has the DNA TGTGCCAGCAGCCCAACCCCGGGGGGGAACACTGAAGCTTTCTTT.

As concerns this clone: Other nucleotide sequences from this sample produce the same CDR3. This chain uses TRBV7-9 with TRBJ1-1; maybe TRBD1 (6 bases). The germline V and J ends were trimmed by 2 bases and 4 bases, with 14 bases remaining between them. This CDR3 is built from 15 residues. CDR1 is SEHNR and CDR2 is FQNEAQ in the germline V gene (reference sequence). The CDR3 loop is CASSLPQGRGTEAFF. Here the CDR3 DNA reads TGTGCCAGCAGCTTACCTCAGGGGAGGGGCACTGAAGCTTTCTTT.

The chain employs TRBV4-3 and TRBJ2-3, with 7 bases that match TRBD2. The CDR3 sequence is 17 residues long. With 0 bases clipped from V and 1 base from J, the junction kept 7 bases outside the gene matches. Per germline, CDR1 LGHNA and CDR2 YSLEER. This CDR3 is CASSQDAGGSGTDTQYF. The CDR3 DNA follows: TGCGCCAGCAGCCAAGATGCGGGCGGGAGCGGCACAGATACGCAGTATTTT.

The genes are TRBV6-5 and TRBJ2-4; TRBD2 aligns across 8 bases. Germline CDR1 MNHEY, CDR2 SVGAGI. Trimming removed 7 bases from V and 3 bases from J; junction bases left unmatched: 2. The CDR3 is made up of 13 amino acids. The CDR3 loop is CASTTSGKNIQYF. The CDR3 DNA reads as TGTGCCAGCACCACTAGCGGCAAAAACATTCAGTACTTC.

The CDR3 reads CASSLTSSFSNEKLFF. The CDR3 DNA sequence: TGTGCCAGCTCACTTACTTCCAGCTTTTCTAATGAAAAACTGTTTTTT. The chain couples TRBV18 to TRBJ1-4; D gene uncertain. CDR1 KGHSH and CDR2 LQKENI come from the germline V gene. Trimming cost V 4 bases and J 3 bases, with 15 bases left between them. This CDR3 is 16 amino acids long.

The chain employs TRBV3-1 (or the pseudogene TRBV3-2) and TRBJ2-3; no definite D call. V lost 2 bases and J 4 bases, leaving 10 bases between the germline ends. The CDR3 loop spans 14 amino acids. CDR1 and CDR2 from the germline V gene are LGHDT and YNNKEL (reference sequence). The CDR3 sequence is CASSQTGDSDTQYF. Here the CDR3 DNA reads TGTGCCAGCAGCCAAACGGGTGACTCAGATACGCAGTATTTT.

This clone turned up a few times. The chain carries TRBV28 and TRBJ2-1; no clear D gene. Germline V gene sequence: CDR1 MDHEN, CDR2 SYDVKM. Deletions cut 7 bases from V and 2 bases from J, with 12 bases between. CDR3 length equals 14 residues. The CDR3 nucleotides read TGTGCCAGCAAAACATCCCTGACCTACAATGAGCAGTTCTTC. Translating it yields CASKTSLTYNEQFF.

This clone was recorded only once. V is TRBV25-1 and J is TRBJ1-2, with TRBD1 identical over 7 bases. Germline values: CDR1 MGHDK, CDR2 SYGVNS. The CDR3 contains 12 residues. J was trimmed by 5 bases and V by 5 bases; bases with no gene match: 2. The CDR3 loop is CASSRQGYGYTF. CDR3 nucleotide sequence: TGTGCCAGCAGTCGACAGGGATATGGCTACACCTTC.

V usage is TRBV28 and J usage is TRBJ1-2; D is unresolved. This CDR3 region has 13 residues. The V gene lost 7 bases and the J gene lost 0 bases, with 9 bases spanning the gap. The germline V gene encodes CDR1 MDHEN and CDR2 SYDVKM. The CDR3 protein is CASTPSPNYGYTF. The CDR3 DNA is TGTGCCAGCACCCCCAGTCCTAACTATGGCTACACCTTC.

The V gene is TRBV6-5, the J gene TRBJ2-3; the D gene is possibly TRBD1 (6 bases). Germline V gene lookup returns CDR1 MNHEY and CDR2 SVGAGI. The CDR3 is made up of 13 amino acids. V was shortened by 7 bases and J by 2 bases, with 10 bases between the two germline ends. CDR3 nucleotides: TGTGCCAGCACTCGACAGGACACAGATACGCAGTATTTT. As protein: CASTRQDTDTQYF.

The chain has TRBV19 and TRBJ2-7; a possible D gene is TRBD2 (5 bases). Deletions cut 3 bases from V and 3 bases from J, with 12 bases between. Germline V lookup: CDR1 LNHDA, CDR2 SQIVND (reference sequence). The CDR3 contains 14 residues. CDR3 bases: TGTGCCAGTAGTATTGAGGGAAAGTTCTACGAGCAGTACTTC. Translation gives CASSIEGKFYEQYF.

Concerning this clone: This sample includes further DNA sequences coding for the same CDR3. The chain joins TRBV28 to TRBJ1-2, with D unresolved. V was clipped by 6 bases and J by 4 bases, with 9 bases between them. The V gene's germline CDR1 is MDHEN and CDR2 SYDVKM. CDR3 length: 12 residues. CDR3 amino acids: CASSLGGYGYTF. In DNA, the CDR3 is TGTGCCAGCAGCTTAGGCGGCTATGGCTACACCTTC.

This chain uses TRBV28 with TRBJ1-3; D not resolved. The germline CDR1 and CDR2 sequences are MDHEN and SYDVKM. Between the trimmed V and J ends, which lost 6 bases and 0 bases, there was a span of 12 bases. The CDR3 extends over 15 amino acids. The chain's CDR3 is CASSPPGSSGNTIYF. The CDR3 DNA is TGTGCCAGCAGCCCGCCCGGGAGCTCTGGAAACACCATATATTTT.

Worth noting for this clone: One end of the junction does not line up with germline, which may come from a read error. The chain joins TRBV28 to TRBJ1-3; the D gene is possibly TRBD1 (6 bases). Per germline, CDR1 MDHEN and CDR2 SYDVKM. The CDR3 has 16 residues. CDR3 nucleotide sequence: TGTGCTAGCAGTTTAGGGGGACAATACTCTGGAAACACCATATATTTT. Translated, it gives CASSLGGQYSGNTIYF.

This clone was found once. The chain uses TRBV2 and TRBJ2-1, with 14 bases lining up with TRBD2. CDR1 and CDR2 (germline): SNHLY, FYNNEI. The junction had 5 bases not matched to a gene; V was cut back by 4 bases and J by 12 bases. The CDR3 has 14 residues. CDR3 DNA sequence: TGTGCCAGCAGTGCGGGGACTAGCGGGAGCGGGCAGTTCTTC. This gives the protein CASSAGTSGSGQFF.